Each of the 7 T cell receptor beta chains below was sequenced from the same sample in a study of blood T cell repertoires in COVID-19. Produced via immunoSEQ multiplex PCR; TCRdb's table is partial and in-frame only. The sample carries about 170,000 clones, around 87% recorded once. The specimen was peripheral blood. These receptor sequences come from a man in his sixties with COVID-19, enrolled during active disease.

The V and J genes are TRBV6-5 and TRBJ1-2; 8 bases are shared with TRBD1. Germline-derived CDR1 and CDR2 are MNHEY and SVGAGI. The V segment lost 6 bases and the J segment 14 bases; nucleotides outside the gene matches: 14. The CDR3 contains 13 residues. CDR3 in amino acids: CASSRTGRLATTF. In nucleotides, the CDR3 is TGTGCCAGCAGCCGGACAGGGCGCCTCGCTACAACCTTC.

The chain uses TRBV19 and TRBJ2-5; D unresolved. V lost 3 bases, J lost 2 bases, and 7 bases lay in between. This CDR3 is 13 amino acids long. CDR1 LNHDA and CDR2 SQIVND come from the germline V gene (reference sequence). The CDR3 nucleotides read TGTGCCAGTAGTATGATGCGTCAAGAGACCCAGTACTTC. It translates to CASSMMRQETQYF.

This chain joins TRBV7-9 and TRBJ1-5; 8 nucleotides align to TRBD1. The ends lost 1 base at V and 3 bases at J; junction bases unmatched: 8. The length of the CDR3 is 17 residues. Germline CDR1 SEHNR, CDR2 FQNEAQ (reference sequence). CDR3 sequence (DNA): TGTGCCAGCAGCTTAGGGACAGGGTCTTTTTCCAATCAGCCCCAGCATTTT. Protein: CASSLGTGSFSNQPQHF. Complete variable domain (other parts from reference TRBV7-9 and TRBJ1-5): DTGVSQNPRHKITKRGQNVTFRCDPISEHNRLYWYRQTLGQGPEFLTYFQNEAQLEKSRLLSDRFSAERPKGSFSTLEIQRTEQGDSAMYLCASSLGTGSFSNQPQHFGDGTRLSIL.

The chain couples TRBV6-1 to TRBJ1-1, with TRBD1 matching over 7 bases. The germline V gene encodes CDR1 MNHNS and CDR2 SASEGT. V shed 3 bases, J shed 0 bases, and the junction held 4 bases outside the gene matches. CDR3 length equals 15 residues. CDR3 nucleotide sequence: TGTGCCAGCAGTGAGCAGGGGGTAATGAACACTGAAGCTTTCTTT. Translated: CASSEQGVMNTEAFF.

In DNA, the CDR3 is TGCGCCAGCAGCTTGAGATTGCAGTCCTACGAGCAGTACTTC. It is translated as CASSLRLQSYEQYF. J is TRBJ2-7 and V is TRBV5-1; D is uncertain. The germline V and J ends were trimmed by 1 base and 1 base, with 9 bases remaining between them. Germline V gene lookup returns CDR1 SGHRS and CDR2 YFSETQ. This CDR3 spans 14 amino acids.

J is TRBJ2-7 and V is TRBV4-1, with TRBD2 matching 15 bases. After removal of 4 bases from V and 7 bases from J, the junction contained 5 bases not matched to a gene. Germline V CDR1 and CDR2: MGHRA, YSYEKL. The CDR3 totals 15 residues. In DNA form, the CDR3 reads TGCGCCAGCAGCCTCGGACTAGCGGGAGGGCTAGAGCAGTACTTC. It codes for CASSLGLAGGLEQYF.

The chain combines TRBV28 with TRBJ2-3, with D perhaps matching TRBD1 (5 bases). Germline CDR1 and CDR2: MDHEN and SYDVKM. The CDR3 is 15 amino acids. V shed 5 bases and J shed 0 bases, with 12 bases lying between them. The CDR3 nucleotides read TGTGCCAGCAGTCGTGACAGTACTAGCACAGATACGCAGTATTTT. Residues: CASSRDSTSTDTQYF.